The present entry profiles one T cell receptor (beta chain) with its context. No antigen is known for it. This CDR3 is 15 amino acids long. The germline V gene encodes CDR1 LGHDT and CDR2 YNNKEL (reference sequence). V lost 4 bases, J lost 2 bases, and 9 bases lay in between. The sample originates from a study of vaccination effects on CD4 cells after COVID-19. Antigen-specific CD4+ T cells were first expanded with viral peptide pools by the ViraFEST assay and only then sequenced. It was after nine to eleven days of culture that CD4+ T cells were isolated. Having tested negative for nucleocapsid antibodies, the vaccine recipients showed no prior SARS-CoV-2 infection. Generated by immunoSEQ multiplex PCR, the TCRdb table keeps only in-frame clones and is missing some. The data show about 28,000 clones, about 80% seen once.

This sequence originates from a human donor who received a COVID-19 vaccine. The chain employs TRBV3-1 (or the pseudogene TRBV3-2) and TRBJ2-6; a possible D gene is TRBD1 (6 bases). The specimen was CD4+ T cells from PBMCs cultured with SARS-CoV-2 spike peptides, collected before COVID-19 vaccination. The CDR3 loop is CASSLQGTGANVLTF. DNA for the CDR3: TGTGCCAGCAGCCTACAGGGTACTGGGGCCAACGTCCTGACTTTC.